Described below is a single T cell receptor beta chain sequence and its context. Its antigen is not known. This specimen comes from a study of regulatory T cells in long-lasting Graves disease. Study-level results: Those with persistent Graves' had less TCR diversity than newly diagnosed patients.

Relying on iRepertoire HTBI primers and Arm-PCR of CDR3 regions, the team built TCR beta libraries. MiXCR, applied by TCRdb to the multiplex PCR reads, yields one record per CDR3 protein. Among approximately 400,000 distinct CDR3 sequences listed, approximately 23% were seen once. Time point in this sample: persistent/refractory GD, antithyroid drugs over 5 years with positive TRAb. There was RNA extracted from PBMCs, and the TCR library was made from it. The V end was cut by 1 base, the J end by 6 bases, with 6 bases between. Germline lookup yields CDR1 LGHDT and CDR2 YNNKEL (reference sequence). This CDR3 contains 13 residues.

Sequencing used peripheral blood mononuclear cells (PBMCs), obtained when the disease was refractory, from a patient treated with antithyroid drugs. V is TRBV3-1 and J is TRBJ2-2; D unresolved. The sequence came from a middle-aged woman with Graves disease. Written as DNA, the CDR3 is TGTGCCAGCAGCCAAGCCCGCGCCGGGGAGCTGTTTTTT. Residues: CASSQARAGELFF.